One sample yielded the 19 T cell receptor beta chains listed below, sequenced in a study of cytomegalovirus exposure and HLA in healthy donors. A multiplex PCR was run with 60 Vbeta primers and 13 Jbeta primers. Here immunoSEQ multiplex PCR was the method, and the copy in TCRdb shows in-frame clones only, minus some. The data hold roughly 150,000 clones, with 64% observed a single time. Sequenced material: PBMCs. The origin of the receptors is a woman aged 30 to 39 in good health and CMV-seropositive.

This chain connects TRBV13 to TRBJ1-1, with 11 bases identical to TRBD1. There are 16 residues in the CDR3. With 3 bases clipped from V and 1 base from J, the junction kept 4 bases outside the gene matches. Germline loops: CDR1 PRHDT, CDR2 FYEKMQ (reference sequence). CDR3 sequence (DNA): TGTGCCAGCAGCTTCTATGGGACAGGGGGGAACACTGAAGCTTTCTTT. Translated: CASSFYGTGGNTEAFF.

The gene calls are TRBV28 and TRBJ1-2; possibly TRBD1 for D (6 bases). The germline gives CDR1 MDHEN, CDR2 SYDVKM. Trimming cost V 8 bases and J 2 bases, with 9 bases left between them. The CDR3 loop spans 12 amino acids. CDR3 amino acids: CASQGTNYGYTF. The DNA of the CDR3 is TGTGCCAGCCAAGGGACAAACTATGGCTACACCTTC.

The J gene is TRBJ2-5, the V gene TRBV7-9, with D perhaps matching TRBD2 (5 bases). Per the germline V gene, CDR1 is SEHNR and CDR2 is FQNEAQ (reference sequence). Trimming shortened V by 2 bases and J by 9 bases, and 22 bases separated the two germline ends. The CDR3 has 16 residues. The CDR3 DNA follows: TGTGCCAGCAGCTTATATGGAATAGAGGGTGTATCAGCCCAGTACTTC. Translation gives CASSLYGIEGVSAQYF.

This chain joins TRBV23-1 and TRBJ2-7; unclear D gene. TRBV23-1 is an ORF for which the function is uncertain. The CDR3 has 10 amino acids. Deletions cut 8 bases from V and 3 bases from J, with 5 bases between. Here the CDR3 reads CASPVYEQYF. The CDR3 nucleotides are TGCGCCAGCCCGGTCTACGAGCAGTACTTC.

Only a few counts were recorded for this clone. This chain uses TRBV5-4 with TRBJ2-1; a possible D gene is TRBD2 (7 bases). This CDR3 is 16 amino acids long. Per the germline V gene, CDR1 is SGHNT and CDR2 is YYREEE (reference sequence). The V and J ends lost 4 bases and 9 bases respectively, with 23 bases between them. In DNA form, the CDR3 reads TGTGCCAGCAGCCCTAGGGGGGGCGCTATTCCGAGTGAGCAGTTCTTC. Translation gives CASSPRGGAIPSEQFF. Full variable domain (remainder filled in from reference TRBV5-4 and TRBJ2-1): ETGVTQSPTHLIKTRGQQVTLRCSSQSGHNTVSWYQQALGQGPQFIFQYYREEENGRGNFPPRFSGLQFPNYSSELNVNALELDDSALYLCASSPRGGAIPSEQFFGPGTRLTVL.

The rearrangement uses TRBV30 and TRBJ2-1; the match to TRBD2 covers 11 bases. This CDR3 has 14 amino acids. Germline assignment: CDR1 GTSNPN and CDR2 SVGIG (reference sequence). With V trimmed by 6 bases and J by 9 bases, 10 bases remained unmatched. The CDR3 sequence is CACLTSGIKGEQFF. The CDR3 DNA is TGTGCCTGCCTGACTAGCGGGATTAAGGGTGAGCAGTTCTTC.

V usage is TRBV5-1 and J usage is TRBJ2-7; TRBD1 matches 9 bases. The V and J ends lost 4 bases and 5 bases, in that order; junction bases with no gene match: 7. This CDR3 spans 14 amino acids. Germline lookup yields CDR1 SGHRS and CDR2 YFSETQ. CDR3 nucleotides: TGCGCCAGCAGCCGACAGGGGGAACAAGACGAGCAGTACTTC. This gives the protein CASSRQGEQDEQYF.

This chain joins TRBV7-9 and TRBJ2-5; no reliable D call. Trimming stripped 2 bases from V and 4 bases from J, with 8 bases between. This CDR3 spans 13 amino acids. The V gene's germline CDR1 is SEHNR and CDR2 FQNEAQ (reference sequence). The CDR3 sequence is CASSLSRTETQYF. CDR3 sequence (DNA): TGTGCCAGCAGCTTATCTAGAACAGAGACCCAGTACTTC.

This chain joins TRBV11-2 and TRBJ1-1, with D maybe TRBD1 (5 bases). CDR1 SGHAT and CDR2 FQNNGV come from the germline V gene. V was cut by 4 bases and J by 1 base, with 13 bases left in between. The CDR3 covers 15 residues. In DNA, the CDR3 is TGTGCCAGCAGCTGGGGGAGGGGAGGGAACACTGAAGCTTTCTTT. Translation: CASSWGRGGNTEAFF.

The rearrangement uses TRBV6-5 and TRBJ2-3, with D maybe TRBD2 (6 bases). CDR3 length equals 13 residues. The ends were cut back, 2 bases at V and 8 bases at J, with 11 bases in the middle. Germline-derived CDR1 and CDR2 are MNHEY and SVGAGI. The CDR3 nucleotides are TGTGCCAGCAGTTACCCGGCCGGGGGTACGCAGTATTTT. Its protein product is CASSYPAGGTQYF.

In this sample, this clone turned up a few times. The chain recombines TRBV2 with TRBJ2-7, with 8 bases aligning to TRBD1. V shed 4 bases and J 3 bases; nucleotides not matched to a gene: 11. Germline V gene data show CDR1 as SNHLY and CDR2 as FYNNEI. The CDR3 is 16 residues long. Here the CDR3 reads CASSVRRTGSGYEQYF. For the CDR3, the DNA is TGTGCCAGCAGTGTCCGTCGGACAGGGTCGGGCTACGAGCAGTACTTC.

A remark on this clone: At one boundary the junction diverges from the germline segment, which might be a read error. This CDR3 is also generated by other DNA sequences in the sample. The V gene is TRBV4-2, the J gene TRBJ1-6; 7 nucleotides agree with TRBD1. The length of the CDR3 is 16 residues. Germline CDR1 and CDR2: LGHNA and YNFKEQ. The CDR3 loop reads CASSQNRGSYNSPLHF. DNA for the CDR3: TGTGCCAGCAGCCAAAACAGGGGTTCCTATAATTCCCCCCTCCACTTT.

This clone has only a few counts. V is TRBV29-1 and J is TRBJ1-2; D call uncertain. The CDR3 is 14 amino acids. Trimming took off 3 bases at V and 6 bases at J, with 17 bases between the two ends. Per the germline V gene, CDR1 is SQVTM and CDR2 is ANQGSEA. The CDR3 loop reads CSVDLRGRVDGYTF. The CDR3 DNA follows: TGCAGCGTTGACCTCCGTGGGAGGGTGGATGGCTACACCTTC. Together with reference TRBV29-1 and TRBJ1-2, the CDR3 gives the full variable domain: SAVISQKPSRDICQRGTSLTIQCQVDSQVTMMFWYRQQPGQSLTLIATANQGSEATYESGFVIDKFPISRPNLTFSTLTVSNMSPEDSSIYLCSVDLRGRVDGYTFGSGTRLTVV.

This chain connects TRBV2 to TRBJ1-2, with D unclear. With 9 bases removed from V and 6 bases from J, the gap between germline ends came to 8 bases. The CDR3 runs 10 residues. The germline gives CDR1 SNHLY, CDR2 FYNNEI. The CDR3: CARRGDGYTF. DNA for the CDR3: TGTGCCAGGAGAGGTGATGGCTACACCTTC.

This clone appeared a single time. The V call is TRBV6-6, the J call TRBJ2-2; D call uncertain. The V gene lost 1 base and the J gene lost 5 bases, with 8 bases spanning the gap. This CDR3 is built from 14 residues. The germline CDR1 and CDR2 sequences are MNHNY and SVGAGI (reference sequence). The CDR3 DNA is TGTGCCAGCAGTTACTACAAGAGGACCGGGGAGCTGTTTTTT. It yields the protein CASSYYKRTGELFF.

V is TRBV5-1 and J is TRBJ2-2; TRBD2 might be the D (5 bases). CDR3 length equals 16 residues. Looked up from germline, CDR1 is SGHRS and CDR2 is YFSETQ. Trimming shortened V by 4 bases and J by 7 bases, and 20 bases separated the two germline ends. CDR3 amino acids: CASSQAGSGHGGELFF. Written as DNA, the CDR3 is TGCGCCAGCAGCCAGGCTGGGAGTGGGCATGGCGGGGAGCTGTTTTTT. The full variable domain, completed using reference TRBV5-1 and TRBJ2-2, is KAGVTQTPRYLIKTRGQQVTLSCSPISGHRSVSWYQQTPGQGLQFLFEYFSETQRNKGNFPGRFSGRQFSNSRSEMNVSTLELGDSALYLCASSQAGSGHGGELFFGEGSRLTVL.

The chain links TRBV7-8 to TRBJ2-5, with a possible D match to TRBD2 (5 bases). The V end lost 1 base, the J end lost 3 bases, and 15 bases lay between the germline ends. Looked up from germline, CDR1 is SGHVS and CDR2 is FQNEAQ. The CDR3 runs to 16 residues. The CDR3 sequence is CASSLEWTGREETQYF. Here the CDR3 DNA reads TGTGCCAGCAGCTTAGAGTGGACGGGAAGAGAAGAGACCCAGTACTTC.

CDR3 bases: TGCGCCAGCCGACAGGGCATCATGAACTATGGCTACACCTTC. It specifies CASRQGIMNYGYTF. This sequence joins TRBV5-1 and TRBJ1-2; TRBD1 matches at 7 bases. Germline CDR1 is SGHRS and CDR2 is YFSETQ. V was pared by 7 bases and J by 2 bases, with 8 bases of the junction left unmatched. CDR3 length: 14 amino acids.

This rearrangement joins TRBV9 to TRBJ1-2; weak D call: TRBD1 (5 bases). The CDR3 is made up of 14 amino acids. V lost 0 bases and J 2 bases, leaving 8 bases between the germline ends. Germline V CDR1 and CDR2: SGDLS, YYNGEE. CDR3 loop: CASSVVAGNYGYTF. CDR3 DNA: TGTGCCAGCAGCGTAGTTGCAGGGAACTATGGCTACACCTTC.